This T cell receptor beta chain was identified in a study of T cell clones after liver transplantation. About the research overall: Timepoints were pre-transplant, pre-withdrawal, and after withdrawal was completed or failed.

Assay used: immunoSEQ multiplex PCR; TCRdb lists only in-frame clones, some missing. The sample consists of tens of thousands of clones, 75% to 90% of them appearing once. General study findings and limits: Migration into the graft, not deletion, may explain lost graft donor-reactive T cells.

Sorting of unstimulated PBMCs yielded separate CD3+CD4+ and CD3+CD8+ fractions. CDR1 MDHEN and CDR2 SYDVKM come from the germline V gene. CDR3 size: 12 residues. The ends lost 8 bases at V and 3 bases at J; junction bases unmatched: 3. About this clone: The antigen is undetermined.

This sequence originates from a human patient who received a liver transplant. The graft donor may be the source of some T cells. V and J are TRBV28 and TRBJ2-5, with TRBD1 matching over 7 bases. Source: CD4+ T cells from blood, taken at the 22-month timepoint. The CDR3 protein is CASAQGKETQYF. The CDR3, as DNA: TGTGCCAGCGCACAGGGGAAAGAGACCCAGTACTTC.